This T cell receptor (beta chain) was sequenced for a study of blood T cell repertoires in COVID-19 (dated by TCRdb to the early 2020s). With respect to the entire study: Collaborator samples came from the United States, Italy and Spain and covered acute and convalescent phases of COVID-19. The sample metadata nearly always contained a de-identified subject ID, COVID-19 status, age in years and sex. The prospective study material was composed of cDNA or gDNA derived from T cells, B-cell-depleted T cells, or PBMCs. Where available, HLA class I and class II types were obtained from metadata supplied by the sample provider rather than from assay-based typing. A freely available public database, intended as a resource for researchers studying the immune response to SARS-CoV-2, is where the repertoires were released. Samples were obtained from the ongoing ImmuneRACE study (first 160 participants) and from about 1,300 subjects provided by 6 global collaborators. Subjects who had been exposed to COVID-19, were actively infected with it, or had recovered from it provided the deeply sampled blood TCRbeta repertoires that made up the dataset. What the authors observed across the whole study: The quantity of clinical and demographic metadata differed by source and by participant and was supplied without curation.

Turning to this clone: Its antigen remains undetermined. The input lacks base qualities; no much larger clone sits a single base away.

The immunoSEQ Assay, a bias-controlled multiplex PCR, was used to amplify TCRbeta CDR3 regions from genomic DNA. Under the source paper's analysis protocol: Within the assay, amplification of reference gene primers was used to estimate how many nucleated cells each sample contained. To quantify the absolute abundance of each unique TCRbeta CDR3 rearrangement, sequence reads were collapsed and filtered. For each sample, productive Simpson clonality was calculated as the square root of Simpson's diversity index over productive rearrangements. The immuneACCESS repertoire file appears here via TCRdb, limited to in-frame rearrangements. These files lack a portion of the clones; in checked studies, under half of the deficit traces to unresolved V genes, and the cause of the others is not known. V and J calls plus clone size are reproduced from that table; the DNA served to infer D and trimming. In all, the sample holds more than 35,000 clones, and over 75% of those were seen once. More than 4% of the sample is in the top ten clones.

From the cysteine up to the phenylalanine, the CDR3 has a length of 13 residues. Of the read, only the CDR3 DNA is kept; its 39 bases are in frame from base 1. The trim is 4 bases for V and 1 base for J, with a gap of 7 bases between the germline ends. The germline V gene (reference sequence) specifies SEHNR as CDR1 and FQNEAQ as CDR2. Whole blood was collected in K2EDTA tubes by collaborating institutions according to the institutions' own protocols. For TCRbeta analysis, collaborators shipped samples as frozen whole blood, isolated PBMCs, or DNA extracted from either of those sample types. The source material was peripheral blood. In this chain, TRBV7-9 is recombined with TRBJ1-1, and possibly TRBD1, on 6 matching bases. The sequence came from a human donor in a cohort sampled during active COVID-19. The bases read TGTGCCAGCAGCTGGGACACGAACACTGAAGCTTTCTTT. Translated, it reads CASSWDTNTEAFF.